These T cell receptor beta chains were read from a single sample in a study of post-analysis software for immune sequencing data. TCRdb reprocessed the PCR reads via MiXCR and lists one record per CDR3 protein. The profile shows hundreds of thousands of distinct CDR3 sequences, about 27% of them singletons. Sequenced sample: blood. These receptors were taken from a girl aged 10-17 years with multiple sclerosis. The CDR3 runs from the conserved cysteine through the conserved F or W. The D gene is left open where the match is weak. Not every row has a clone size; where given, it reads once, few, many or a size class.

J gene	D gene	V gene	clone size	CDR3 protein	CDR3 DNA
TRBJ1-1	TRBD1	TRBV27	-	CASSTGTGEAFF	TGTGCCAGCAGTACCGGGACAGGGGAAGCTTTCTTT
TRBJ2-1	-	TRBV7-9	-	CASSLWQGPGAYNEQFF	TGTGCCAGCAGCTTATGGCAGGGGCCAGGGGCCTACAATGAGCAGTTCTTC
TRBJ2-4	TRBD1	TRBV29-1	-	CSVAVRTGGPAKNIQYF	TGCAGCGTTGCTGTGAGGACAGGGGGGCCAGCCAAAAACATTCAGTACTTC
TRBJ2-1	TRBD2	TRBV10-2	-	CASSGGEGETQFF	TGCGCCAGTAGCGGGGGGGAGGGAGAGACCCAGTTCTTC
TRBJ1-2	TRBD1	TRBV2	-	CASGQGLEGYTF	TGTGCCAGCGGACAGGGGTTGGAAGGCTACACCTTC
TRBJ1-1	-	TRBV27	few	CASSLITGSTEAFF	TGTGCCAGCAGTTTGATAACGGGGAGCACTGAAGCTTTCTTT
TRBJ2-1	TRBD2	TRBV4-3	-	CASSQAASGSSYNEQFF	TGCGCCAGCAGCCAAGCGGCTAGCGGGAGCTCCTACAATGAGCAGTTCTTC
TRBJ2-3	TRBD2	TRBV10-3	few	CAATRGVASGGPSTDTQYF	TGTGCCGCGACTAGGGGGGTGGCCAGCGGGGGACCGAGCACAGATACGCAGTATTTT
TRBJ2-7	TRBD2	TRBV12-3/TRBV12-4	few	CASSYGTSGSWIYEQYF	TGTGCCAGCAGTTACGGGACTAGCGGGAGTTGGATCTACGAGCAGTACTTC
TRBJ1-1	-	TRBV20-1	once	CSARAGLTEAFF	TGCAGTGCTAGAGCAGGGCTTACTGAAGCTTTCTTT
TRBJ1-2	-	TRBV5-5	-	CASSFSGRGGYTF	TGTGCCAGCAGCTTTTCAGGGCGGGGCGGCTACACCTTC
TRBJ1-2	-	TRBV27	-	CASGADRLYGYTF	TGTGCCAGCGGCGCGGACAGATTATATGGCTACACCTTC
TRBJ2-7	TRBD1	TRBV29-1	-	CSVIVVGTGIPEQYF	TGCAGCGTTATAGTCGTAGGGACAGGGATTCCCGAGCAGTACTTC
TRBJ2-1	TRBD2	TRBV3-1	-	CASSQAPGRTSGSHNEQFF	TGTGCCAGCAGCCAAGCCCCGGGGCGCACTAGCGGGAGTCACAATGAGCAGTTCTTC
TRBJ2-7	-	TRBV2	few	CASGDLGLGSYEQYF	TGTGCCAGCGGGGACCTGGGGTTGGGATCCTACGAGCAGTACTTC
TRBJ1-1	TRBD1	TRBV29-1	-	CSVGPTGGNTEAFF	TGCAGCGTCGGACCGACAGGGGGGAACACTGAAGCTTTCTTT
TRBJ1-4	-	TRBV5-1	few	CASSSGNEKLFF	TGCGCCAGCAGCTCGGGAAATGAAAAACTGTTTTTT
TRBJ1-5	TRBD1	TRBV6-2/TRBV6-3	-	CASSPDRVVNQPQHF	TGTGCCAGCAGCCCCGACAGGGTGGTAAATCAGCCCCAGCATTTT
TRBJ2-7	-	TRBV6-2/TRBV6-3	-	CASTTPASFAYEQYF	TGTGCCAGCACCACTCCGGCCAGTTTCGCCTACGAGCAGTACTTC
TRBJ2-5	-	TRBV20-1	-	CSARDLGRSQGTQYF	TGCAGTGCTAGAGATTTAGGACGGAGCCAAGGGACCCAGTACTTC
TRBJ1-6	-	TRBV7-2	few	CASSLTIDSPLHF	TGTGCCAGCAGCTTAACCATCGATTCACCCCTCCACTTT
TRBJ2-5	TRBD2	TRBV5-1	-	CASSLLGLAGETQYF	TGCGCCAGCAGCTTATTGGGCCTAGCGGGGGAGACCCAGTACTTC
TRBJ2-7	TRBD1	TRBV20-1	-	CSAPVWDRDYEQYF	TGCAGTGCCCCCGTTTGGGACAGGGACTACGAGCAGTACTTC
TRBJ2-3	TRBD2	TRBV25-1	-	CASSNNQASGYTDTQYF	TGTGCCAGCAGTAATAACCAGGCTAGCGGATACACAGATACGCAGTATTTT
TRBJ1-1	TRBD1	TRBV29-1	-	CSVVLGQGALNTEAFF	TGCAGCGTCGTATTGGGACAGGGGGCTTTGAACACTGAAGCTTTCTTT
TRBJ2-5	-	TRBV12-3/TRBV12-4	-	CASAPGSRGARETQYF	TGTGCCAGTGCCCCCGGGTCACGGGGGGCGCGAGAGACCCAGTACTTC
TRBJ2-3	TRBD2	TRBV5-1	once	CASSPGLAGGTPSTDTQYF	TGCGCCAGCAGCCCGGGACTAGCGGGAGGAACCCCCAGCACAGATACGCAGTATTTT
TRBJ1-2	-	TRBV5-1	few	CASSLADRPPLWGYTF	TGCGCCAGCAGCTTGGCCGACAGGCCCCCCCTGTGGGGCTACACCTTC
TRBJ1-1	TRBD1	TRBV12-3/TRBV12-4	-	CASSLVQGVAEAFF	TGTGCCAGCAGTTTGGTCCAGGGGGTGGCTGAAGCTTTCTTT